The 20 T cell receptor beta chains reported below all come from one sample, sequenced in a study of a mutant IDH1 vaccine in newly diagnosed glioma. No cognate antigen is known for these TCRs. The time point: week 35, safety follow-up. All doses held 300 ug of mutant IDH1 20-mer peptide, with topical imiquimod. Method: immunoSEQ multiplex PCR; TCRdb's copy keeps in-frame clones and lacks some. There are 30,000 to 40,000 clones in the sample; about four fifths occur only once, and around 6.8% lies in the top ten. Specimen: PBMCs, collected from a glioma patient whose treatment included an IDH1 peptide vaccine. The receptors were sampled from a woman under 30 with glioma.

The rearrangement links TRBV7-9 to TRBJ1-1; no definite D call. From germline, CDR1 is SEHNR and CDR2 FQNEAQ (reference sequence). V was clipped by 1 base and J by 9 bases, with 18 bases between them. The CDR3 is made up of 15 amino acids. The CDR3: CASSLGVRGELKAFF. The CDR3 DNA is TGTGCCAGCAGCTTAGGGGTTCGGGGAGAGTTAAAAGCTTTCTTT.

V usage is TRBV5-6 and J usage is TRBJ2-7; 11 bases are shared with TRBD1. CDR1 and CDR2 (germline): SGHDT, YYEEEE. The CDR3 has 14 residues. With V trimmed by 3 bases and J by 5 bases, 4 bases remained unmatched. CDR3 DNA sequence: TGTGCCAGCAGCTGGACAGGGGGCAGGGACGAGCAGTACTTC. It specifies CASSWTGGRDEQYF.

The chain has TRBV5-1 and TRBJ2-7; D remains unclear. The CDR3 is 13 residues long. Germline CDR1 reads SGHRS; CDR2 reads YFSETQ. Between the trimmed V and J ends, which lost 4 bases and 0 bases, there was a span of 8 bases. CDR3 sequence: CASSPYNSYEQYF. The CDR3 region has the DNA TGCGCCAGCAGCCCGTACAACTCCTACGAGCAGTACTTC. The full variable domain, completed using reference TRBV5-1 and TRBJ2-7, is KAGVTQTPRYLIKTRGQQVTLSCSPISGHRSVSWYQQTPGQGLQFLFEYFSETQRNKGNFPGRFSGRQFSNSRSEMNVSTLELGDSALYLCASSPYNSYEQYFGPGTRLTVT.

V is TRBV25-1 and J is TRBJ1-2, with 8 nucleotides matching TRBD1. The CDR3 is 12 amino acids. Germline values: CDR1 MGHDK, CDR2 SYGVNS. The V gene end was trimmed by 6 bases and the J gene end by 7 bases; junction bases not matched to a gene: 4. The CDR3 here is CASRQGAAGYTF. CDR3 in DNA: TGTGCCAGCAGGCAGGGGGCGGCTGGCTACACCTTC.

J is TRBJ1-3 and V is TRBV13, with unresolved D. The V and J ends lost 5 bases and 0 bases respectively, with 11 bases between them. The CDR3 spans 15 residues. Germline assignment: CDR1 PRHDT and CDR2 FYEKMQ (reference sequence). The CDR3 spells CASSQDPSSGNTIYF. The CDR3 DNA is TGTGCCAGCAGCCAAGACCCTTCCTCTGGAAACACCATATATTTT.

The J gene is TRBJ1-2, the V gene TRBV6-6; D is unclear. Germline V gives CDR1 MNHNY, CDR2 SVGAGI (reference sequence). The CDR3 is made up of 13 amino acids. Between the trimmed V and J ends, which lost 6 bases and 4 bases, there was a span of 12 bases. The CDR3 reads CASSPARGYGYTF. The DNA of the CDR3 is TGTGCCAGCAGCCCTGCCCGGGGCTATGGCTACACCTTC.

The gene calls are TRBV2 and TRBJ2-7; 7 nucleotides agree with TRBD1. CDR1 is SNHLY, CDR2 FYNNEI, per germline. With V trimmed by 6 bases and J by 2 bases, 7 bases remained unmatched. The CDR3 length is 14 residues. The CDR3 region has the DNA TGTGCCAGCAGAATCGGGACAGCTGCCTACGAGCAGTACTTC. It yields the protein CASRIGTAAYEQYF.

The V gene is TRBV19, the J gene TRBJ1-4, with TRBD1 matching 7 bases. The CDR3 is made up of 15 amino acids. Germline values: CDR1 LNHDA, CDR2 SQIVND (reference sequence). Losses at the gene ends were 5 bases for V and 0 bases for J; bases not matched to a gene: 3. For the CDR3, the DNA is TGTGCCAGTAGTCCGGGGACAGCAACTAATGAAAAACTGTTTTTT. Protein product: CASSPGTATNEKLFF.

The J gene is TRBJ1-6, the V gene TRBV2; D gene unclear. V lost 5 bases and J lost 9, with 17 bases in between. Per the germline V gene, CDR1 is SNHLY and CDR2 is FYNNEI. The CDR3 extends over 15 amino acids. The CDR3 is CASSLDGPGRSPLHF. In DNA, the CDR3 is TGTGCCAGCAGTCTCGACGGTCCCGGCCGTTCACCCCTCCACTTT.

CDR3 protein: CASSIRGLAGGDEQFF. The CDR3 region has the DNA TGTGCCAGTAGTATCCGGGGACTAGCGGGAGGCGATGAGCAGTTCTTC. The V and J genes are TRBV19 and TRBJ2-1; 15 bases are a match to TRBD2. Trimming at V came to 3 bases and at J to 8 bases, leaving 5 bases not matched to a gene. The germline V gene has CDR1 LNHDA and CDR2 SQIVND (reference sequence). The CDR3 runs to 16 residues.

J is TRBJ1-1 and V is TRBV15, with 7 bases fitting TRBD1. CDR1 is LNHNV and CDR2 is YYDKDF in the germline V gene (reference sequence). The CDR3 runs to 15 residues. V dropped 0 bases and J dropped 2; count of bases not matched to a gene: 3. CDR3 in amino acids: CATSRDGQDNTEAFF. The CDR3 nucleotides are TGTGCCACCAGCAGAGATGGACAGGATAACACTGAAGCTTTCTTT. The whole variable domain, remainder taken from reference TRBV15 and TRBJ1-1, is DAMVIQNPRYQVTQFGKPVTLSCSQTLNHNVMYWYQQKSSQAPKLLFHYYDKDFNNEADTPDNFQSRRPNTSFCFLDIRSPGLGDTAMYLCATSRDGQDNTEAFFGQGTRLTVV.

V usage is TRBV28 and J usage is TRBJ2-7; 11 bases are a match to TRBD1. The V segment lost 0 bases and the J segment 3 bases; nucleotides outside the gene matches: 1. The CDR3 totals 15 residues. Germline V CDR1 and CDR2: MDHEN, SYDVKM. CDR3 in amino acids: CASSLWDRGHYEQYF. The CDR3 region has the DNA TGTGCCAGCAGTTTATGGGACAGGGGGCACTACGAGCAGTACTTC.

The chain employs TRBV11-2 and TRBJ2-7; TRBD2 matches at 10 bases. From germline, CDR1 is SGHAT and CDR2 FQNNGV. With V trimmed by 5 bases and J by 3 bases, 13 bases remained unmatched. The CDR3 runs to 17 residues. CDR3 residues: CASSPGKLAGRHYEQYF. As DNA, the CDR3 is TGTGCCAGCAGCCCGGGAAAACTAGCGGGACGACACTACGAGCAGTACTTC.

This chain connects TRBV10-3 to TRBJ2-6, with D possibly being TRBD2 (5 bases). Germline CDR1 is ENHRY and CDR2 is SYGVKD. V dropped 5 bases and J dropped 0 bases, with 11 bases sitting between them. CDR3 length: 16 amino acids. CDR3 coding DNA: TGTGCCATCAGTCCCGGACTCTACTCTGGGGCCAACGTCCTGACTTTC. Its protein is CAISPGLYSGANVLTF.

The chain couples TRBV7-8 to TRBJ1-5, with 9 bases fitting TRBD1. This CDR3 spans 17 amino acids. CDR1 is SGHVS and CDR2 is FQNEAQ in the germline V gene. The V segment lost 1 base and the J segment 6 bases; nucleotides outside the gene matches: 10. This CDR3 is CASSLGNRGLVGQPQHF. The CDR3 DNA is TGTGCCAGCAGCTTAGGGAACAGGGGGCTCGTGGGTCAGCCCCAGCATTTT.

The rearrangement uses TRBV4-1 and TRBJ2-7; tentative D call: TRBD1 (6 bases). With 0 bases removed from V and 0 bases from J, the gap between germline ends came to 15 bases. From germline, CDR1 is MGHRA and CDR2 YSYEKL. CDR3 length: 17 amino acids. CDR3 nucleotides: TGCGCCAGCAGCCAAGAATCCAGGGGAATTTACTCCTACGAGCAGTACTTC. It translates to CASSQESRGIYSYEQYF.

The gene calls are TRBV30 and TRBJ1-4; TRBD1 agrees at 7 bases. The CDR3 covers 14 residues. Trimming cost V 8 bases and J 7 bases; bases outside gene matches: 13. Germline V gene lookup returns CDR1 GTSNPN and CDR2 SVGIG (reference sequence). CDR3 nucleotides: TGTGCCGGTACTCCAGGGGGGATGTTTGAAAAACTGTTTTTT. Translation: CAGTPGGMFEKLFF.

V and J are TRBV7-6 and TRBJ2-7; tentatively, D is TRBD1 (6 bases). Trimming cost V 5 bases and J 6 bases, with 14 bases left between them. CDR3 length equals 13 residues. Germline loops: CDR1 SGHVS, CDR2 FNYEAQ. CDR3 DNA: TGTGCCAGCAGCCCGGCCCCCAGGGGCGAGCAGTACTTC. Translated: CASSPAPRGEQYF.

The chain uses TRBV27 and TRBJ1-1, with D unclear. V was trimmed by 5 bases and J by 1 base, leaving 8 bases between them. The CDR3 contains 13 residues. Germline assignment: CDR1 MNHEY and CDR2 SMNVEV (reference sequence). The CDR3 region has the DNA TGTGCCAGCAGTCTCCCGGGGAACACTGAAGCTTTCTTT. Translating it yields CASSLPGNTEAFF.

This clone was counted once. The DNA for the CDR3 is TGCAGCGTTGAAGACTTTGGGGGCCCCATGAACACTGAAGCTTTCTTT. This translates into CSVEDFGGPMNTEAFF. This sequence joins TRBV29-1 and TRBJ1-1; D is possibly TRBD1 (6 bases). The CDR3 covers 16 residues. With 0 bases removed from V and 0 bases from J, the gap between germline ends came to 14 bases. From germline, CDR1 is SQVTM and CDR2 ANQGSEA.